Included here is one TCR beta chain sequence, with context. This receptor's antigen is unknown. Qualities for individual bases were not recorded, and no much larger clone is one base off. This sample was taken from a study of blood T cell repertoires in COVID-19 (dated by TCRdb to 2020 to 2021). General notes on the study: Samples from collaborators originated in the United States, Italy and Spain and spanned both the acute and convalescent phases of COVID-19. The repertoires were made available in a free public database intended to serve as a resource for research on the immune response to SARS-CoV-2. Subjects who had been exposed to COVID-19, were actively infected with it, or had recovered from it provided the deeply sampled blood TCRbeta repertoires that made up the dataset. Where HLA class I and class II types were available, the types were taken from metadata supplied by the sample provider, not from assay-based typing. Nearly every sample came with metadata listing a de-identified subject ID, COVID-19 status, age in years and sex. Samples came from the ongoing ImmuneRACE study (first 160 participants) plus 1,254 subjects from 6 global collaborators. The prospective study material was composed of cDNA or gDNA derived from T cells, B-cell-depleted T cells, or PBMCs. What the work shows at the level of the full study, not this receptor alone: The amount of clinical and demographic metadata varied by source and participant and was provided uncurated.

Participants in the prospective study were enrolled through a virtual design, were aged about 18 to 89 years, and lived in 20 to 30 United States geographic areas. In the prospective study, participants were assigned to cohorts based on the clinical history participants reported in a screening survey and a study questionnaire. For ImmuneRACE Cohort 3, a participant was defined as recovered based on two consecutive negative NP/OP PCR tests, clearance by a healthcare professional, or resolution of symptoms. Mobile phlebotomists in the prospective study collected whole blood, serum and a nasopharyngeal or oropharyngeal swab from every participant. Over an approximately two-month period, participants in the prospective study had the option of providing additional blood draws and questionnaires. Before DNA extraction, prospective study blood samples were shipped either frozen or at room temperature.

Here V drops 3 bases and J drops 8 bases, and the junction holds 13 bases not matched to any gene. The cysteine opens and the phenylalanine closes a CDR3 of 15 amino acids. Only the CDR3 region is kept as DNA, spanning 45 bases read in frame from base 1. From a lookup of the germline V gene, CDR1 and CDR2 are SGHTS and YDEGEE. TCRbeta CDR3 regions were amplified from genomic DNA by means of the immunoSEQ Assay, a bias-controlled multiplex PCR. The authors processed their data as follows. The number of nucleated cells in each sample was estimated from the amplification of reference gene primers within the assay. To quantify the absolute abundance of each unique TCRbeta CDR3 rearrangement, sequence reads were collapsed and filtered. Productive Simpson clonality was computed per sample as the square root of Simpson's diversity index over productive rearrangements. TCRdb took this table from immuneACCESS and kept in-frame rearrangements with V and J called. Such tables lack part of the clones; where checked against another copy, unresolved V genes explain under half of the gap, and the rest is unexplained. Clone size and the V and J calls come from that table; the DNA yielded D and trimming. The sample table shows about 310,000 clones, and about nine tenths are seen once. The top ten clonotypes cover around 9.3% of the sample.

What was sequenced was PBMCs or T cells enriched from blood (not recorded which). The receptor was derived from a woman under 30 who had recovered from COVID-19. The V and J genes are TRBV5-8 and TRBJ1-2, and 7 bases in between align with TRBD1. This receptor has the CDR3 CASSYPGLTGRGYTF. The base sequence is TGTGCCAGCAGCTACCCTGGGCTGACAGGGCGAGGCTACACCTTC.